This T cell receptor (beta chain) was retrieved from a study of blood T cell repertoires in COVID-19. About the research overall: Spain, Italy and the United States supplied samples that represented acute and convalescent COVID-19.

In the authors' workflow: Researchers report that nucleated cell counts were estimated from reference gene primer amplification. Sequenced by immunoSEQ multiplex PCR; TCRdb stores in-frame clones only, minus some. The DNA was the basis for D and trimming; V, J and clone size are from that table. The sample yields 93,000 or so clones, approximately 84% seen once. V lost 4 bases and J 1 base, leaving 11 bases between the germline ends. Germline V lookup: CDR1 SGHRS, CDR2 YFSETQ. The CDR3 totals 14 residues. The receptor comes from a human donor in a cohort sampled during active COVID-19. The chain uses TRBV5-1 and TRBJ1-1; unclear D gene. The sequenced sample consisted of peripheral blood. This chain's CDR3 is CASSARTGNTEAFF. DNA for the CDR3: TGCGCCAGCAGCGCCCGGACTGGGAACACTGAAGCTTTCTTT.